This TCR beta chain is from a study of blood T cell repertoires in COVID-19 (dated by TCRdb to 2020 to 2022). In the study overall: Samples covering the acute and convalescent phases of COVID-19 were provided by collaborators in the United States, Italy and Spain. The material from the prospective study consisted of cDNA or gDNA derived from T cells, B-cell-depleted T cells, or PBMCs. The sample metadata nearly always contained a de-identified subject ID, COVID-19 status, age in years and sex. Where available, HLA class I and class II types were taken from metadata supplied by the sample provider and were not determined by assay-based typing. The repertoires were released in a freely available public database meant as a resource for research on the immune response to SARS-CoV-2. The dataset comprised deeply sampled blood TCRbeta repertoires from subjects exposed to, actively infected with, or recovered from COVID-19. Samples were obtained from the ongoing ImmuneRACE study (first 160 participants) and from about 1,300 subjects provided by 6 global collaborators. Overall results and qualifications from the work: Clinical and demographic metadata were provided uncurated, with the amount varying by source and participant.

As regards this clone: The antigen it binds to is not known. It has no much larger one-base neighbor in the sample; base qualities were not kept.

One collaborating source in Seattle enrolled patients during active infection and followed them longitudinally through the course of disease. Each collaborating institution followed its own protocols to collect whole blood in K2EDTA tubes. For TCRbeta analysis, collaborators shipped samples in one of three forms: frozen whole blood, isolated PBMCs, or DNA extracted from either of those sample types. The germline V gene (reference sequence) gives CDR1 as SEHNR and CDR2 as FQNEAQ. From the cysteine through the phenylalanine, the CDR3 covers 12 amino acids. Only the CDR3 DNA stays, 36 bases, in frame from base 1. Between the V and J ends, shortened by 5 bases and 9 bases respectively, the junction contains 8 bases. TCRbeta CDR3 regions were amplified from genomic DNA by means of the immunoSEQ Assay, a bias-controlled multiplex PCR. Per the authors' processing: Within the assay, amplification of reference gene primers was used to estimate how many nucleated cells each sample contained. Sequence reads were collapsed and filtered to measure the absolute abundance of every unique TCRbeta CDR3 rearrangement. For each sample, productive Simpson clonality was calculated by taking the square root of Simpson's diversity index across productive rearrangements. What TCRdb holds here is the immuneACCESS table cut down to in-frame rearrangements. Part of the clones is not present; checked against another copy, under half of the missing clones reflect an unresolved V gene, and the others are unexplained. The D gene and trimming were derived from the DNA, and the V and J assignments and clone size from that table. The sample has about 230,000 clones on record, 85% to 90% of them singletons. The top ten clones comprise 11% of the sample.

Sequencing input: peripheral blood. The chain uses TRBV7-9 and TRBJ1-6, with the identity of the D gene unclear. The TCR sequence derives from a man aged 50 or older with COVID-19, enrolled during active disease. The sequenced DNA: TGTGCCAGCAGCACGCTCGGTTCACCCCTCCACTTT. This codes for CASSTLGSPLHF.